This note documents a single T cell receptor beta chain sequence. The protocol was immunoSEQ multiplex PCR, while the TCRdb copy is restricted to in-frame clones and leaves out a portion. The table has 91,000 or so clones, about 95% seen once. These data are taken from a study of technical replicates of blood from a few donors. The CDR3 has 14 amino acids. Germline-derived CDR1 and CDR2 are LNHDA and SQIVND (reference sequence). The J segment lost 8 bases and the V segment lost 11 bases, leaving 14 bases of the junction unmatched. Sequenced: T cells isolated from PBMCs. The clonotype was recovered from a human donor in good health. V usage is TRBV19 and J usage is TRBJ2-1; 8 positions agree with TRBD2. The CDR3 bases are TGTGCCGTTTCCGTGGAGCGGGAGAGCGATGAGCAGTTCTTC. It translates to CAVSVERESDEQFF.